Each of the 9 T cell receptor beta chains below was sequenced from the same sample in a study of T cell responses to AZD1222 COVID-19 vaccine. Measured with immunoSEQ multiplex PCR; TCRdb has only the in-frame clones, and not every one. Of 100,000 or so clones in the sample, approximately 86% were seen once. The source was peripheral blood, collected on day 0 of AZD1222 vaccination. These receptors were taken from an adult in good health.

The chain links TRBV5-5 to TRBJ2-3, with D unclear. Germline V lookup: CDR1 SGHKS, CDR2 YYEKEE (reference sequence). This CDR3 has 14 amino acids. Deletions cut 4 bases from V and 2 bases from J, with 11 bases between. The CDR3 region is CASSPGFSTDTQYF. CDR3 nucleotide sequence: TGTGCCAGCAGCCCCGGATTTTCCACAGATACGCAGTATTTT.

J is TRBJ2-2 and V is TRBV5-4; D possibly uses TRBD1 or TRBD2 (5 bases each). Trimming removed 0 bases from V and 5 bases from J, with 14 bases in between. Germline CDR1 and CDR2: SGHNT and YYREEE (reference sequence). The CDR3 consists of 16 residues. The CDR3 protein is CASSLDGTVITGELFF. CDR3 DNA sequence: TGTGCCAGCAGCTTGGACGGGACGGTGATTACCGGGGAGCTGTTTTTT.

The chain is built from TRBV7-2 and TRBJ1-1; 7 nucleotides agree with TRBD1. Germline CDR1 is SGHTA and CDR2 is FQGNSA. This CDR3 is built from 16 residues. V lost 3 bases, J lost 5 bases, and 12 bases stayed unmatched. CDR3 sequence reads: CASSLLSGTVGTEAFF. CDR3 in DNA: TGTGCCAGCAGCTTGCTGTCCGGGACAGTGGGGACTGAAGCTTTCTTT.

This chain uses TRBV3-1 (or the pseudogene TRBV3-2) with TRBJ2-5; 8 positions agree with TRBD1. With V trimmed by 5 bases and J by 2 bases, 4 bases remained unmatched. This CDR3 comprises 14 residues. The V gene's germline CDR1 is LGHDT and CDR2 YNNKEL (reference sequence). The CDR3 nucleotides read TGTGCCAGCAGCTATGGGACAGGACAAGAGACCCAGTACTTC. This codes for CASSYGTGQETQYF.

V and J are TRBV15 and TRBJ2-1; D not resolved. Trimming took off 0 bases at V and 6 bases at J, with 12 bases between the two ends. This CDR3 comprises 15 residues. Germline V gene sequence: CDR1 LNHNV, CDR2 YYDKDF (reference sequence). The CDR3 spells CATSRDGVSGNEQFF. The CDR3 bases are TGTGCCACCAGCAGAGATGGGGTATCGGGCAATGAGCAGTTCTTC.

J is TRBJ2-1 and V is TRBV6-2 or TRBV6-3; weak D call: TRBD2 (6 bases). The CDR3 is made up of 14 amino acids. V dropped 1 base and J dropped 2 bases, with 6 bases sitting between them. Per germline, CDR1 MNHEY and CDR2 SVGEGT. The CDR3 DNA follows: TGTGCCAGCAGTTACTTAGCGGCCTACAATGAGCAGTTCTTC. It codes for CASSYLAAYNEQFF.

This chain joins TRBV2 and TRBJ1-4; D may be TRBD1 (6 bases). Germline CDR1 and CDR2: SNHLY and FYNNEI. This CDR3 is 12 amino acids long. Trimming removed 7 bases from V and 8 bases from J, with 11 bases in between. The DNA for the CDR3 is TGTGCCAGCAATAGGGACAAGGAAAAACTGTTTTTT. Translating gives CASNRDKEKLFF.

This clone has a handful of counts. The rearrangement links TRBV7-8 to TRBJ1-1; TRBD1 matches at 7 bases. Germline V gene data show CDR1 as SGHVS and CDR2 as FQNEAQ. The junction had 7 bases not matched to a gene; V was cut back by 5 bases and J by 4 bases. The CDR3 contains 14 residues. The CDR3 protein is CASSQGQRFTEAFF. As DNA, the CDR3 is TGTGCCAGCAGCCAGGGACAGCGGTTCACTGAAGCTTTCTTT.

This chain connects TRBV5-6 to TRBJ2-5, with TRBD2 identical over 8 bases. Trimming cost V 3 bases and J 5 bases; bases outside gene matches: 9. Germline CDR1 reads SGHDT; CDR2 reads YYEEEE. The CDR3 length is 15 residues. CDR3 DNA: TGTGCCAGCAGCTACGCCTTAGCGGGAAAGGAGACCCAGTACTTC. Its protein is CASSYALAGKETQYF.